A selection of T cell receptor beta chains follows, all from one sample in a study of blood T cell repertoires in COVID-19. Using immunoSEQ multiplex PCR, the repertoire was profiled, and TCRdb retains in-frame clones only, with some absent. The sample has 350,000 or so clones; about nine tenths are singletons. Sequencing input: PBMCs or T cells enriched from blood (not recorded which). The receptor source for this set is a woman aged 25-40 years who had been exposed to COVID-19. CDR3s include the opening cysteine and the closing phenylalanine or tryptophan. Each record gives: clone size, J gene, V gene, D gene, CDR3 protein, CDR3 DNA. The D gene is left open where the match is weak. Clone size, where shown, is once, few, many, or a class for clones that have expanded.

clone_size: .
j_call: TRBJ2-4
v_call: TRBV11-2
d_call: .
cdr3_aa: CASSSWERAVAKNIQYF
cdr3_nt: TGTGCCAGCAGCTCTTGGGAGCGGGCAGTAGCCAAAAACATTCAGTACTTC

clone_size: few
j_call: TRBJ2-7
v_call: TRBV12-5
d_call: TRBD2
cdr3_aa: CASGLLAGGSEQYF
cdr3_nt: TGTGCTAGTGGTTTGTTAGCGGGAGGAAGCGAGCAGTACTTC

clone_size: once
j_call: TRBJ1-1
v_call: TRBV9
d_call: .
cdr3_aa: CASAPTGGGTEAFF
cdr3_nt: TGTGCCAGCGCCCCGACGGGGGGTGGCACTGAAGCTTTCTTT

clone_size: few
j_call: TRBJ1-2
v_call: TRBV2
d_call: TRBD1
cdr3_aa: CASSEERGRGGYTF
cdr3_nt: TGTGCCAGCAGTGAAGAGAGGGGGCGAGGTGGCTACACCTTC

clone_size: .
j_call: TRBJ1-1
v_call: TRBV6-5
d_call: .
cdr3_aa: CASSTGAGVSTEAFF
cdr3_nt: TGTGCCAGCAGTACCGGGGCGGGAGTGAGCACTGAAGCTTTCTTT

clone_size: .
j_call: TRBJ2-7
v_call: TRBV28
d_call: TRBD2
cdr3_aa: CASSLWREGNEQYF
cdr3_nt: TGTGCCAGCAGTTTATGGCGGGAGGGGAACGAGCAGTACTTC

clone_size: .
j_call: TRBJ2-7
v_call: TRBV6-5
d_call: TRBD2
cdr3_aa: CALRGGPSEQYF
cdr3_nt: TGTGCCCTACGGGGGGGGCCCAGCGAGCAGTACTTC

clone_size: .
j_call: TRBJ2-7
v_call: TRBV27
d_call: TRBD2
cdr3_aa: CASSLKGLAGYEQYF
cdr3_nt: TGTGCCAGCAGTTTAAAGGGGCTAGCGGGATACGAGCAGTACTTC

clone_size: few
j_call: TRBJ2-7
v_call: TRBV11-2
d_call: TRBD1
cdr3_aa: CASSLVLTGGEQYF
cdr3_nt: TGTGCCAGCAGCTTAGTCTTGACAGGGGGTGAGCAGTACTTC

clone_size: .
j_call: TRBJ1-1
v_call: TRBV6-5
d_call: .
cdr3_aa: CASSFEGVGNTEAFF
cdr3_nt: TGTGCCAGCAGCTTCGAGGGGGTAGGAAACACTGAAGCTTTCTTT

clone_size: once
j_call: TRBJ1-1
v_call: TRBV5-1
d_call: TRBD1
cdr3_aa: CASTTGQGDTEAFF
cdr3_nt: TGCGCCAGCACCACGGGACAGGGGGACACTGAAGCTTTCTTT

clone_size: .
j_call: TRBJ1-5
v_call: TRBV7-2
d_call: TRBD1
cdr3_aa: CASGQGAAHSNQPQHF
cdr3_nt: TGTGCCAGCGGACAGGGGGCGGCTCATAGCAATCAGCCCCAGCATTTT

clone_size: .
j_call: TRBJ2-7
v_call: TRBV6-1
d_call: .
cdr3_aa: CASSEQAGTYEQYF
cdr3_nt: TGTGCCAGCAGTGAACAGGCAGGTACCTACGAGCAGTACTTC

clone_size: .
j_call: TRBJ2-2
v_call: TRBV28
d_call: TRBD2
cdr3_aa: CASSYRTSGRLTGELFF
cdr3_nt: TGTGCCAGCAGTTACAGGACTAGCGGGAGGCTCACCGGGGAGCTGTTTTTT

clone_size: .
j_call: TRBJ1-1
v_call: TRBV7-9
d_call: TRBD1
cdr3_aa: CASSLAITGDTEAFF
cdr3_nt: TGTGCCAGCAGCTTAGCTATAACAGGGGACACTGAAGCTTTCTTT

clone_size: .
j_call: TRBJ1-1
v_call: TRBV6-5
d_call: TRBD1
cdr3_aa: CASSYWGQGGVFF
cdr3_nt: TGTGCCAGCAGTTACTGGGGACAGGGAGGGGTTTTCTTT

clone_size: .
j_call: TRBJ2-4
v_call: TRBV6-6
d_call: TRBD2
cdr3_aa: CASSQAGEGTKNIQYF
cdr3_nt: TGTGCCAGCAGCCAAGCGGGGGAGGGGACCAAAAACATTCAGTACTTC

clone_size: .
j_call: TRBJ1-5
v_call: TRBV4-1
d_call: .
cdr3_aa: CASSQEGIGDRRNQPQHF
cdr3_nt: TGCGCCAGCAGCCAAGAGGGGATAGGCGACAGGCGAAATCAGCCCCAGCATTTT

clone_size: .
j_call: TRBJ2-3
v_call: TRBV23-1
d_call: TRBD1
cdr3_aa: CASSHLPYRGRGTDTQYF
cdr3_nt: TGCGCCAGCAGTCACCTCCCCTACAGGGGGCGCGGCACAGATACGCAGTATTTT

clone_size: .
j_call: TRBJ1-2
v_call: TRBV9
d_call: .
cdr3_aa: CASSVLPGGQGGYGYTF
cdr3_nt: TGTGCCAGCAGCGTCCTCCCCGGGGGGCAGGGTGGCTATGGCTACACCTTC

clone_size: .
j_call: TRBJ2-3
v_call: TRBV2
d_call: .
cdr3_aa: CASRLGGVVDTQYF
cdr3_nt: TGTGCCAGCAGGTTAGGAGGGGTGGTGGATACGCAGTATTTT

clone_size: once
j_call: TRBJ2-4
v_call: TRBV10-3
d_call: TRBD2
cdr3_aa: CAISAGGTKNIQYF
cdr3_nt: TGTGCCATCAGTGCCGGGGGGACCAAAAACATTCAGTACTTC

clone_size: .
j_call: TRBJ1-5
v_call: TRBV6-5
d_call: TRBD1
cdr3_aa: CASSPGGQVIHF
cdr3_nt: TGTGCCAGCAGTCCCGGGGGACAGGTCATCCATTTT

clone_size: few
j_call: TRBJ1-5
v_call: TRBV6-1
d_call: .
cdr3_aa: CASSEEGFGNQPQHF
cdr3_nt: TGTGCCAGCAGTGAAGAGGGGTTCGGCAATCAGCCCCAGCATTTT

clone_size: .
j_call: TRBJ1-3
v_call: TRBV7-8
d_call: .
cdr3_aa: CASQPGQSSGNTIYF
cdr3_nt: TGTGCCAGCCAGCCAGGGCAGTCCTCTGGAAACACCATATATTTT

clone_size: .
j_call: TRBJ2-1
v_call: TRBV27
d_call: TRBD2
cdr3_aa: CASSFYPSGIVLYNEQFF
cdr3_nt: TGTGCCAGCAGTTTTTACCCTAGCGGGATCGTCCTTTACAATGAGCAGTTCTTC

clone_size: .
j_call: TRBJ1-4
v_call: TRBV7-9
d_call: .
cdr3_aa: CASSPGLNEKLFF
cdr3_nt: TGTGCCAGCAGCCCGGGTCTTAATGAAAAACTGTTTTTT

clone_size: .
j_call: TRBJ2-1
v_call: TRBV3-1/TRBV3-2
d_call: TRBD2
cdr3_aa: CASSQIPASGLNEQFF
cdr3_nt: TGTGCCAGCAGTCAAATCCCGGCTAGCGGGCTCAATGAGCAGTTCTTC

clone_size: .
j_call: TRBJ2-4
v_call: TRBV15
d_call: TRBD1
cdr3_aa: CATSRERYRGNIQYF
cdr3_nt: TGTGCCACCAGCAGAGAGCGTTACAGGGGAAACATTCAGTACTTC

clone_size: .
j_call: TRBJ2-7
v_call: TRBV5-1
d_call: TRBD2
cdr3_aa: CASCPSGIGGAQYF
cdr3_nt: TGCGCCAGCTGCCCGAGCGGCATCGGGGGGGCGCAGTACTTC

clone_size: .
j_call: TRBJ1-5
v_call: TRBV24-1
d_call: TRBD1
cdr3_aa: CATSDLAPDRGPNQPQHF
cdr3_nt: TGTGCCACCAGTGATCTGGCCCCCGACAGGGGGCCCAATCAGCCCCAGCATTTT

clone_size: .
j_call: TRBJ2-7
v_call: TRBV5-1
d_call: .
cdr3_aa: CATTVGDFGSYEQYF
cdr3_nt: TGCGCCACTACCGTAGGGGATTTTGGCTCCTACGAGCAGTACTTC

clone_size: .
j_call: TRBJ2-1
v_call: TRBV10-3
d_call: .
cdr3_aa: CAIGGEAYNEQFF
cdr3_nt: TGTGCCATAGGGGGGGAGGCCTACAATGAGCAGTTCTTC

clone_size: .
j_call: TRBJ2-5
v_call: TRBV27
d_call: .
cdr3_aa: CASSSPGRVQETQYF
cdr3_nt: TGTGCCAGCAGTTCACCGGGTAGAGTTCAAGAGACCCAGTACTTC

clone_size: .
j_call: TRBJ2-7
v_call: TRBV3-1/TRBV3-2
d_call: .
cdr3_aa: CASSQDPYEQYF
cdr3_nt: TGTGCCAGCAGCCAAGACCCATACGAGCAGTACTTC

clone_size: .
j_call: TRBJ1-1
v_call: TRBV14
d_call: .
cdr3_aa: CASSQVLGSEAFF
cdr3_nt: TGTGCCAGCAGCCAAGTTCTGGGCTCTGAAGCTTTCTTT

clone_size: .
j_call: TRBJ1-2
v_call: TRBV19
d_call: TRBD1
cdr3_aa: CASRPPGTAFYGYTF
cdr3_nt: TGTGCCAGTCGCCCTCCCGGGACAGCGTTCTATGGCTACACCTTC

clone_size: .
j_call: TRBJ1-2
v_call: TRBV12-3/TRBV12-4
d_call: .
cdr3_aa: CASSRGTTYGYTF
cdr3_nt: TGTGCCAGCAGTCGGGGTACTACATATGGCTACACCTTC

clone_size: .
j_call: TRBJ2-5
v_call: TRBV27
d_call: TRBD2
cdr3_aa: CASRWSGSQETQYF
cdr3_nt: TGTGCCAGCAGATGGAGCGGGAGCCAAGAGACCCAGTACTTC

clone_size: .
j_call: TRBJ2-3
v_call: TRBV5-4
d_call: TRBD2
cdr3_aa: CATTPGTSGTDTQYF
cdr3_nt: TGTGCCACCACTCCCGGGACTAGCGGCACAGATACGCAGTATTTT

clone_size: .
j_call: TRBJ2-2
v_call: TRBV7-3
d_call: TRBD2
cdr3_aa: CASSRTSANTGELFF
cdr3_nt: TGTGCCAGCAGCCGAACTAGCGCGAACACCGGGGAGCTGTTTTTT

clone_size: .
j_call: TRBJ2-2
v_call: TRBV25-1
d_call: .
cdr3_aa: CASSEGGRRGGELFF
cdr3_nt: TGTGCCAGCAGTGAAGGAGGCCGGCGGGGCGGGGAGCTGTTTTTT

clone_size: few
j_call: TRBJ1-1
v_call: TRBV4-1
d_call: TRBD1
cdr3_aa: CASSQGTGLGTEAFF
cdr3_nt: TGCGCCAGCAGCCAAGGGACAGGGCTTGGCACTGAAGCTTTCTTT

clone_size: .
j_call: TRBJ2-1
v_call: TRBV2
d_call: TRBD2
cdr3_aa: CASRGGGLAGTSSYNEQFF
cdr3_nt: TGTGCCAGCAGAGGGGGGGGACTAGCGGGAACGAGCTCCTACAATGAGCAGTTCTTC

clone_size: .
j_call: TRBJ2-7
v_call: TRBV4-2
d_call: .
cdr3_aa: CASSQGRARSSYEQYF
cdr3_nt: TGTGCCAGCAGCCAAGGGAGGGCTCGGTCTTCCTACGAGCAGTACTTC

clone_size: .
j_call: TRBJ1-4
v_call: TRBV30
d_call: .
cdr3_aa: CAWSTVGRLDEKLFF
cdr3_nt: TGTGCCTGGAGTACAGTGGGGCGCCTTGATGAAAAACTGTTTTTT

clone_size: .
j_call: TRBJ2-3
v_call: TRBV28
d_call: .
cdr3_aa: CASLFSSRVGAGDTQYF
cdr3_nt: TGTGCCAGTCTCTTTTCATCCCGAGTCGGAGCCGGAGATACGCAGTATTTT

clone_size: .
j_call: TRBJ2-3
v_call: TRBV10-3
d_call: TRBD2
cdr3_aa: CAIRLAGTTDTQYF
cdr3_nt: TGTGCCATCAGGCTAGCGGGAACCACAGATACGCAGTATTTT

clone_size: .
j_call: TRBJ1-5
v_call: TRBV27
d_call: .
cdr3_aa: CASSWGVNQPQHF
cdr3_nt: TGTGCCAGCAGTTGGGGAGTCAATCAGCCCCAGCATTTT

clone_size: .
j_call: TRBJ1-3
v_call: TRBV5-6
d_call: .
cdr3_aa: CASSLVAQSSGNTIYF
cdr3_nt: TGTGCCAGCAGCTTGGTTGCACAAAGCTCTGGAAACACCATATATTTT

clone_size: .
j_call: TRBJ2-3
v_call: TRBV3-1/TRBV3-2
d_call: TRBD1
cdr3_aa: CASSPDRASDTQYF
cdr3_nt: TGTGCCAGCAGCCCTGACAGGGCCTCAGATACGCAGTATTTT

clone_size: .
j_call: TRBJ1-3
v_call: TRBV9
d_call: TRBD1
cdr3_aa: CASSTDPRGTGNTIYF
cdr3_nt: TGTGCCAGCAGCACCGACCCCAGGGGGACTGGAAACACCATATATTTT

clone_size: .
j_call: TRBJ2-3
v_call: TRBV7-9
d_call: .
cdr3_aa: CASSRRTGSTDTQYF
cdr3_nt: TGTGCCAGCAGCCGGAGGACCGGGAGCACAGATACGCAGTATTTT

clone_size: .
j_call: TRBJ2-3
v_call: TRBV28
d_call: TRBD2
cdr3_aa: CASINAGVADTQYF
cdr3_nt: TGTGCCAGCATCAACGCGGGAGTGGCAGATACGCAGTATTTT

clone_size: .
j_call: TRBJ1-6
v_call: TRBV11-1
d_call: .
cdr3_aa: CASSPGRDYNSPLHF
cdr3_nt: TGTGCCAGCAGCCCAGGACGGGATTATAATTCACCCCTCCACTTT

clone_size: .
j_call: TRBJ1-5
v_call: TRBV28
d_call: .
cdr3_aa: CASSGHTYQPQHF
cdr3_nt: TGTGCCAGCAGTGGGCACACCTATCAGCCCCAGCATTTT

clone_size: .
j_call: TRBJ2-1
v_call: TRBV3-1/TRBV3-2
d_call: .
cdr3_aa: CASSTEGTNEQFF
cdr3_nt: TGTGCCAGCAGTACTGAGGGAACGAATGAGCAGTTCTTC

clone_size: few
j_call: TRBJ2-7
v_call: TRBV7-7
d_call: TRBD2
cdr3_aa: CASSSGLAPSYEQYF
cdr3_nt: TGTGCCAGCAGCTCGGGACTAGCGCCCTCCTACGAGCAGTACTTC

clone_size: few
j_call: TRBJ1-2
v_call: TRBV7-9
d_call: .
cdr3_aa: CASSPREEGFYGYTF
cdr3_nt: TGTGCCAGCAGCCCCCGGGAAGAGGGCTTCTATGGCTACACCTTC